These 18 T cell receptor beta chains originate from one sample sequenced in a study of CD8 T cells in ankylosing spondylitis. TCRdb called the 5' RACE reads again in MiXCR, with one record for every CDR3 protein. The repertoire holds around 300,000 distinct CDR3 sequences, with 20% to 25% as singletons. The material sequenced was blood, either unsorted or a sorted T cell fraction (not recorded which). These receptor sequences come from a female donor with ankylosing spondylitis or in good health (not recorded which).

This clonotype occurred a few times. V gene TRBV2 combines with J gene TRBJ1-5; no clear D gene. The length of the CDR3 is 16 residues. CDR1 and CDR2 from the germline V gene are SNHLY and FYNNEI. V lost 5 bases to trimming and J lost 5 bases, with 19 bases between them. The CDR3: CASSKLREGTYQPQHF. DNA for the CDR3: TGTGCCAGCAGTAAACTTAGGGAAGGTACCTATCAGCCCCAGCATTTT.

This clonotype appeared many times. This chain uses TRBV29-1 with TRBJ2-7; D gene unclear. CDR1 SQVTM and CDR2 ANQGSEA come from the germline V gene. This CDR3 is 14 amino acids long. With 3 bases removed from V and 3 bases from J, the gap between germline ends came to 15 bases. CDR3: CSVDSGEGSYEQYF. Here the CDR3 DNA reads TGCAGCGTTGATAGTGGAGAAGGTAGCTACGAGCAGTACTTC.

This clonotype occurred many times. This rearrangement joins TRBV29-1 to TRBJ1-1; D is possibly TRBD1 (6 bases). The germline V gene has CDR1 SQVTM and CDR2 ANQGSEA. The CDR3 runs to 13 residues. The V end lost 4 bases, the J end lost 4 bases, and 13 bases lay between the germline ends. CDR3 protein: CSVGRTASTEAFF. The CDR3 nucleotides are TGCAGCGTTGGGCGGACAGCGAGCACTGAAGCTTTCTTT.

This clonotype has a handful of counts. This chain joins TRBV6-2 or TRBV6-3 and TRBJ2-1; no firm D call. V lost 5 bases and J 0 bases, leaving 11 bases between the germline ends. Germline CDR1 and CDR2: MNHEY and SVGEGT. This CDR3 region has 15 residues. The CDR3, as DNA: TGTGCCAGCAGTCCTCGTGTCACCTCCTACAATGAGCAGTTCTTC. Its translation is CASSPRVTSYNEQFF.

This clonotype has at least ten counts. The genes are TRBV20-1 and TRBJ2-1, with D possibly being TRBD2 (6 bases). The germline CDR1 and CDR2 sequences are DFQATT and SNEGSKA (reference sequence). The V gene lost 3 bases and the J gene lost 5 bases, with 14 bases spanning the gap. This CDR3 is 14 amino acids long. The CDR3 bases are TGCAGTGCTAGGAAAGGACTAACGGACAATGAGCAGTTCTTC. It translates to CSARKGLTDNEQFF.

The rearrangement joins TRBV20-1 to TRBJ2-3, with 8 bases lining up with TRBD2. The CDR3 contains 14 residues. Germline CDR1 is DFQATT and CDR2 is SNEGSKA (reference sequence). The V segment lost 6 bases and the J segment 2 bases; nucleotides outside the gene matches: 7. For the CDR3, the DNA is TGCAGTGCCACTAAGCGGGAGCCCACAGATACGCAGTATTTT. Encoded protein: CSATKREPTDTQYF.

A few counts support this clonotype. This chain links TRBV15 with TRBJ1-1, with D perhaps TRBD1 (6 bases). Germline CDR1 LNHNV, CDR2 YYDKDF (reference sequence). The germline V and J ends were trimmed by 5 bases and 0 bases, with 13 bases remaining between them. This CDR3 spans 15 amino acids. CDR3 loop: CATSGRQALNTEAFF. CDR3 bases: TGTGCCACCAGCGGAAGACAGGCCCTGAACACTGAAGCTTTCTTT.

The chain joins TRBV7-2 to TRBJ2-3; D might be TRBD2 (6 bases). The ends were cut back, 0 bases at V and 4 bases at J, with 11 bases in the middle. This CDR3 is 15 amino acids long. Germline loops: CDR1 SGHTA, CDR2 FQGNSA. Written as DNA, the CDR3 is TGTGCCAGCAGCTTAGCTACGGGAGCGGCAGATACGCAGTATTTT. It codes for CASSLATGAADTQYF.

The V gene is TRBV2, the J gene TRBJ2-3; possible D gene TRBD2, 6 bases. The germline gives CDR1 SNHLY, CDR2 FYNNEI. V lost 5 bases and J 1 base, leaving 13 bases between the germline ends. The CDR3 spans 15 residues. This chain's CDR3 is CASSLRDSRTDTQYF. As DNA, the CDR3 is TGTGCCAGCAGTCTCCGGGACTCACGCACAGATACGCAGTATTTT.

This clonotype was observed a few times. The genes are TRBV29-1 and TRBJ1-1; a possible D gene is TRBD1 (5 bases). Germline V gene data show CDR1 as SQVTM and CDR2 as ANQGSEA. Trimming stripped 8 bases from V and 4 bases from J, with 14 bases between. The CDR3 contains 12 residues. CDR3 coding DNA: TGCAGCTTCTACAGGAAGGGCACTGAAGCTTTCTTT. Protein sequence: CSFYRKGTEAFF.

This clonotype was observed at least ten times. The CDR3 DNA follows: TGTGCCAGCAGCTTACTCGGACCGAACACTGAAGCTTTCTTT. This gives the protein CASSLLGPNTEAFF. This chain uses TRBV7-3 with TRBJ1-1; unclear D gene. This CDR3 is built from 14 residues. Germline-derived CDR1 and CDR2 are SGHTA and FQGTGA. V was clipped by 2 bases and J by 1 base, with 8 bases between them.

The chain combines TRBV5-1 with TRBJ2-3; tentatively, D is TRBD1 (5 bases). The CDR3 extends over 16 amino acids. V was clipped by 0 bases and J by 1 base, with 12 bases between them. CDR1 is SGHRS and CDR2 is YFSETQ in the germline V gene. The CDR3 loop is CASSLDRTFGTDTQYF. CDR3 in DNA: TGCGCCAGCAGCTTGGACAGGACCTTTGGCACAGATACGCAGTATTTT.

This chain links TRBV7-2 with TRBJ2-3; D is undetermined. The CDR3 spans 14 residues. Trimming stripped 2 bases from V and 2 bases from J, with 8 bases between. Germline CDR1 and CDR2: SGHTA and FQGNSA. Here the CDR3 reads CASSLSANTDTQYF. CDR3 bases: TGTGCCAGCAGCTTATCGGCGAACACAGATACGCAGTATTTT.

The sample holds a few counts of this clonotype. The chain combines TRBV7-2 with TRBJ2-3; a weak D match, TRBD2 (6 bases). The CDR3 loop spans 15 amino acids. V lost 5 bases, J lost 3 bases, and 15 bases lay in between. Germline assignment: CDR1 SGHTA and CDR2 FQGNSA. CDR3 in amino acids: CASSRSAGKTDTQYF. The CDR3 bases are TGTGCCAGCAGCCGAAGTGCGGGGAAGACAGATACGCAGTATTTT. Together with reference TRBV7-2 and TRBJ2-3, the CDR3 gives the full variable domain: GAGVSQSPSNKVTEKGKDVELRCDPISGHTALYWYRQSLGQGLEFLIYFQGNSAPDKSGLPSDRFSAERTGGSVSTLTIQRTQQEDSAVYLCASSRSAGKTDTQYFGPGTRLTVL.

CDR3 loop: CAISDMMGAGSSYNEQFF. The CDR3 DNA sequence: TGTGCCATCAGCGACATGATGGGAGCGGGGAGCTCCTACAATGAGCAGTTCTTC. This chain uses TRBV10-3 with TRBJ2-1; 7 positions agree with TRBD2. This CDR3 comprises 18 residues. After removal of 6 bases from V and 0 bases from J, the junction contained 14 bases not matched to a gene. Looked up from germline, CDR1 is ENHRY and CDR2 is SYGVKD.

In nucleotides, the CDR3 is TGTGCCAGCAGCCATCGGATAATCCAAGAGACCCAGTACTTC. Its protein is CASSHRIIQETQYF. The genes are TRBV13 and TRBJ2-5; D is undetermined. V gave up 5 bases and J gave up 1 base, with 11 bases separating them. CDR3 length: 14 residues. From germline, CDR1 is PRHDT and CDR2 FYEKMQ (reference sequence).

This clonotype came up many times. This sequence joins TRBV29-1 and TRBJ2-1, with 7 bases aligning to TRBD2. The V segment lost 6 bases and the J segment 7 bases; nucleotides outside the gene matches: 9. This CDR3 spans 13 amino acids. Germline V gene sequence: CDR1 SQVTM, CDR2 ANQGSEA. CDR3 in amino acids: CSVTPSAGNEQFF. The CDR3, as DNA: TGCAGCGTCACTCCGTCAGCGGGAAATGAGCAGTTCTTC.

This clonotype has more than one count but fewer than ten. The chain joins TRBV5-5 to TRBJ2-1, with D possibly called TRBD1 or TRBD2 (5 bases each). The CDR3 is made up of 18 amino acids. Germline V CDR1 and CDR2: SGHKS, YYEKEE (reference sequence). Trimming pared 2 bases from V and 0 bases from J, leaving 18 bases between. The CDR3 bases are TGTGCCAGCAGCTTCCGGGACCACCCTTCAAGCTCCTACAATGAGCAGTTCTTC. Translated, it gives CASSFRDHPSSSYNEQFF.